The present entry profiles one TCR beta chain with its context. This sample was included in a study of shared clonotypes between healthy human individuals. Overall study context: Each donor's CD8 memory used one plate, CD8 naive two, each CD4 subset three.

The germline V and J ends were trimmed by 5 bases and 0 bases, with 20 bases remaining between them. CDR3 size: 18 residues. Per germline, CDR1 MDHEN and CDR2 SYDVKM. This table comes from immunoSEQ multiplex PCR, and its TCRdb copy is limited to in-frame clones, with some not included. This repertoire shows over a million clones, about 75% found once; its top ten account for about 1.4%. The source of this sequence is a man aged 18 to 30 in good health. The sample consisted of memory CD4+ T cells sorted from blood. Subset in this sample: CD45RA-negative fraction. The gene calls are TRBV28 and TRBJ1-5, with D perhaps TRBD1 (5 bases). CDR3 sequence (DNA): TGTGCCAGCAGTACACTACCTACGGGGCGCTATAGCAATCAGCCCCAGCATTTT. It is translated as CASSTLPTGRYSNQPQHF.